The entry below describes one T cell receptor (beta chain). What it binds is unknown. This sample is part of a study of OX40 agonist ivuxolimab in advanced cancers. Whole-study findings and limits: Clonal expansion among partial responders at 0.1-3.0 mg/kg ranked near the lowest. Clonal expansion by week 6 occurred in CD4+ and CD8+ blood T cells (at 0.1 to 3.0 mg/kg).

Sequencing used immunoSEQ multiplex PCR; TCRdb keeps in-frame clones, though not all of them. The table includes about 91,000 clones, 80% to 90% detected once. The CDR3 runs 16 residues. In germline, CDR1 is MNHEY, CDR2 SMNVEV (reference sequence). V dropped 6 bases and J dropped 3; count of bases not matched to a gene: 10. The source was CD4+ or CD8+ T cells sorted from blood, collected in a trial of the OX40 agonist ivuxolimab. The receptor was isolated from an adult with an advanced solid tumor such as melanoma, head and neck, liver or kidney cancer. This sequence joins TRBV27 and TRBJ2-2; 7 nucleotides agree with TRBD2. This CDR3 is CASSESGGWDTGELFF. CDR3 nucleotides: TGTGCCAGCAGCGAATCGGGGGGATGGGACACCGGGGAGCTGTTTTTT.